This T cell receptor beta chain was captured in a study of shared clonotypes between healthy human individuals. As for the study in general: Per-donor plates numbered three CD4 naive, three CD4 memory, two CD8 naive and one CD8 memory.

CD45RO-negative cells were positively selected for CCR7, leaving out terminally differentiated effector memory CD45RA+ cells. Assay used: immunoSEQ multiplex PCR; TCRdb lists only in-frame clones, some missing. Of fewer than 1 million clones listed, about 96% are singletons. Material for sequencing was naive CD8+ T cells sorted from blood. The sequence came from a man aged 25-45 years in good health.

The CDR3 here is CASSVEGQGFPDTQYF. For the CDR3, the DNA is TGTGCCAGCAGCGTAGAGGGACAGGGGTTCCCAGATACGCAGTATTTT. This chain links TRBV9 with TRBJ2-3, with 10 bases matching TRBD1. Per germline, CDR1 SGDLS and CDR2 YYNGEE. The V segment lost 0 bases and the J segment 4 bases; nucleotides outside the gene matches: 5. The CDR3 consists of 16 residues.